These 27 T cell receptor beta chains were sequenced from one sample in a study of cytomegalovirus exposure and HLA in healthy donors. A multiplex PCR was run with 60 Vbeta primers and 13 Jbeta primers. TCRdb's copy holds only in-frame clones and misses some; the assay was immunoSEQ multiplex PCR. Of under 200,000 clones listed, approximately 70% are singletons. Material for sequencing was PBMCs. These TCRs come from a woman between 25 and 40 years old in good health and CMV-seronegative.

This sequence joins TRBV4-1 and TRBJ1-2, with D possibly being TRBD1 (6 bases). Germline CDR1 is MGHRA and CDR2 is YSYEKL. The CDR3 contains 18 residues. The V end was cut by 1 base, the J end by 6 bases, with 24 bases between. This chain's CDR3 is CASSQGSAMGARRNGYTF. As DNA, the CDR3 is TGCGCCAGCAGCCAAGGCTCCGCTATGGGGGCTCGACGCAATGGCTACACCTTC.

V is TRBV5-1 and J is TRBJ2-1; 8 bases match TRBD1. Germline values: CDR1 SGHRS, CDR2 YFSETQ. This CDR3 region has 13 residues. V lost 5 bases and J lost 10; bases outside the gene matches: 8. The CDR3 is CASRQGAMEEQFF. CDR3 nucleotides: TGCGCCAGCAGGCAGGGGGCGATGGAAGAGCAGTTCTTC.

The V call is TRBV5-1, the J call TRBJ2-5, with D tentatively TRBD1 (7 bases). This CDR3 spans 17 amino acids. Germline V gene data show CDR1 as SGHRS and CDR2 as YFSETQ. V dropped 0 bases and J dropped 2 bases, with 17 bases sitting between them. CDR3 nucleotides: TGCGCCAGCAGCTTGGAGAACTCGGCAGGGGGGCAAGAGACCCAGTACTTC. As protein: CASSLENSAGGQETQYF.

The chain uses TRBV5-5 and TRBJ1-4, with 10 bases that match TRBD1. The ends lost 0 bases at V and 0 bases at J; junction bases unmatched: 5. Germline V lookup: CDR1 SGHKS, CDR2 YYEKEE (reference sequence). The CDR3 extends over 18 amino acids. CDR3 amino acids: CASSLGQGARTTNEKLFF. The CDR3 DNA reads TGTGCCAGCAGCTTGGGACAGGGGGCTAGAACAACTAATGAAAAACTGTTTTTT.

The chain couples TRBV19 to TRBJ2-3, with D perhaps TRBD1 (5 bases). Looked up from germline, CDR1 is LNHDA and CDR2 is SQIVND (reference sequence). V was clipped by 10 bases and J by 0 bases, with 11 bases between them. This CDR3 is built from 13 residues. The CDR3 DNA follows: TGTGCCATAGGGGATTCTAGCACAGATACGCAGTATTTT. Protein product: CAIGDSSTDTQYF.

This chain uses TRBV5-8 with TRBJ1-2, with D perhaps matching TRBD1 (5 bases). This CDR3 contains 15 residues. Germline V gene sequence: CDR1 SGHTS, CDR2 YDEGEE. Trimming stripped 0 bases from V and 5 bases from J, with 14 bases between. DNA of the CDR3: TGTGCCAGCAGCTTGGGGGCAGGGACTACTTATGGCTACACCTTC. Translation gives CASSLGAGTTYGYTF.

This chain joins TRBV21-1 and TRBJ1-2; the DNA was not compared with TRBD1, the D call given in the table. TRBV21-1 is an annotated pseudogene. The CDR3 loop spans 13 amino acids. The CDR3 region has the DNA TGTGCCAGACAGGGGCGCGTTAACTATGGCTACACCTTC. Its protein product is CARQGRVNYGYTF.

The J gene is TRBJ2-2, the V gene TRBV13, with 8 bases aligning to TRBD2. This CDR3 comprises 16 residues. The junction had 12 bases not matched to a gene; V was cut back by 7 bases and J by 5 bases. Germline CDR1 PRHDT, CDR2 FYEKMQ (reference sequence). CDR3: CASNWWEERETGELFF. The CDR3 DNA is TGTGCCAGCAACTGGTGGGAGGAGCGGGAGACCGGGGAGCTGTTTTTT. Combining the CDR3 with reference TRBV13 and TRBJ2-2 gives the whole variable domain AAGVIQSPRHLIKEKRETATLKCYPIPRHDTVYWYQQGPGQDPQFLISFYEKMQSDKGSIPDRFSAQQFSDYHSELNMSSLELGDSALYFCASNWWEERETGELFFGEGSRLTVL.

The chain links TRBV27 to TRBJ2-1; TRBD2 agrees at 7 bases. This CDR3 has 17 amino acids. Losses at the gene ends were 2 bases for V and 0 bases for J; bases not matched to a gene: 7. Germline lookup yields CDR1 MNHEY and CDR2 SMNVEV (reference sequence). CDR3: CASSLRISGTSYNEQFF. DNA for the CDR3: TGTGCCAGCAGTTTAAGGATCAGCGGGACCTCCTACAATGAGCAGTTCTTC.

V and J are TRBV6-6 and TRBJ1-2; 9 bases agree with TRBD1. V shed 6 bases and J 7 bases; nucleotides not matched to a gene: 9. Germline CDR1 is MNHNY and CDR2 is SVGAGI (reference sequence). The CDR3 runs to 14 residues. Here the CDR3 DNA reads TGTGCCAGCAGCGACAGGGGGGAGGTTAGTGGCTACACCTTC. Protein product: CASSDRGEVSGYTF.

CDR3 in amino acids: CASSQDGMVRNSPLHF. CDR3 DNA: TGCGCCAGCAGCCAAGATGGCATGGTCCGCAATTCACCCCTCCACTTT. The genes are TRBV4-1 and TRBJ1-6, with no clear D. Trimming removed 0 bases from V and 7 bases from J, with 13 bases in between. This CDR3 has 16 residues. Germline assignment: CDR1 MGHRA and CDR2 YSYEKL.

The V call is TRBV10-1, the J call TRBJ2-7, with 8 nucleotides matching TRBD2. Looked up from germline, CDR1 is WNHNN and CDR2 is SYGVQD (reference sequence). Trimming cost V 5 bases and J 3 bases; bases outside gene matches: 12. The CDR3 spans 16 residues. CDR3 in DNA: TGCGCCAGCAGTTCCTCGCTAGCGGGCGAATACTACGAGCAGTACTTC. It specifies CASSSSLAGEYYEQYF.

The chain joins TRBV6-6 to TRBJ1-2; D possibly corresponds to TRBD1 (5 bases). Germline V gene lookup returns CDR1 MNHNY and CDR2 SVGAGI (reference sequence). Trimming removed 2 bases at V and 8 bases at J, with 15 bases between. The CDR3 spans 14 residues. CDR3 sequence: CASSYPSGGRGYTF. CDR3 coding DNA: TGTGCCAGCAGTTACCCTTCCGGGGGGAGGGGCTACACCTTC.

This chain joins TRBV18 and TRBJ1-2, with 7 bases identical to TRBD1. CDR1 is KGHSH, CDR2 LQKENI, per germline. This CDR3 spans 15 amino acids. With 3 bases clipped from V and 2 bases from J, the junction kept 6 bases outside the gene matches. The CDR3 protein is CASSPLGQANYGYTF. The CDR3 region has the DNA TGTGCCAGCTCACCTCTTGGACAGGCCAACTATGGCTACACCTTC.

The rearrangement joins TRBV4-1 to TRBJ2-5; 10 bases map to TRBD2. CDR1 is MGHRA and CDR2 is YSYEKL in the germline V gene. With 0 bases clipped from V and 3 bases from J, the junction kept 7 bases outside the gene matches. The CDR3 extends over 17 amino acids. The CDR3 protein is CASSQDRRLAGKETQYF. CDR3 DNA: TGCGCCAGCAGCCAAGACAGGCGACTAGCGGGTAAAGAGACCCAGTACTTC.

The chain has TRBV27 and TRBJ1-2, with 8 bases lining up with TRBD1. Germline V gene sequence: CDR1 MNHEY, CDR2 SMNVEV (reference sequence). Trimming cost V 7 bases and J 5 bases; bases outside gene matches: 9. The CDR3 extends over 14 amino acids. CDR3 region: CASNDRGSGYGYTF. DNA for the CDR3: TGTGCCAGCAACGACAGGGGCTCTGGGTATGGCTACACCTTC.

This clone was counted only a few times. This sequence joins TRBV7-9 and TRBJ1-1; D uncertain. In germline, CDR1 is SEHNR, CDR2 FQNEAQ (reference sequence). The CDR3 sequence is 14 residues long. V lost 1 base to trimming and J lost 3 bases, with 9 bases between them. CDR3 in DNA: TGTGCCAGCAGCTTAGTTCAACCGGACACTGAAGCTTTCTTT. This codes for CASSLVQPDTEAFF.

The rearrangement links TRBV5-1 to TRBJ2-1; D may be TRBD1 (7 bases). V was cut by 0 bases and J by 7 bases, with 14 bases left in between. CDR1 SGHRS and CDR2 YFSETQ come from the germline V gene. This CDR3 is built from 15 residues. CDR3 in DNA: TGCGCCAGCAGCTTGGTGGACAGGAGGGAAAATGAGCAGTTCTTC. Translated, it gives CASSLVDRRENEQFF.

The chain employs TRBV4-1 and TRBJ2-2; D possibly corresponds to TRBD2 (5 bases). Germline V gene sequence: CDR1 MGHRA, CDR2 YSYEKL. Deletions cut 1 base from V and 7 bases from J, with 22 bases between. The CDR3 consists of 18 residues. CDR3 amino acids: CASSQVGTPGKGNGELFF. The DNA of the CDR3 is TGCGCCAGCAGCCAAGTAGGAACCCCGGGGAAAGGTAACGGGGAGCTGTTTTTT.

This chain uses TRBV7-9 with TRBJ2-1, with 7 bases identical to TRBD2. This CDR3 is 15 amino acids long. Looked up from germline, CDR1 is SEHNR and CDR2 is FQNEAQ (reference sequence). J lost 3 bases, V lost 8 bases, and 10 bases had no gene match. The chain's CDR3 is CASRIGRAGYNEQFF. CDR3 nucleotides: TGTGCCAGCCGCATTGGGAGGGCCGGCTACAATGAGCAGTTCTTC.

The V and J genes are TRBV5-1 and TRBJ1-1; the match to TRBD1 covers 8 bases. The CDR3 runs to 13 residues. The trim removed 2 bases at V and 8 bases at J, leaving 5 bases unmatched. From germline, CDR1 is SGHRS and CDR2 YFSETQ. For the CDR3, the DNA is TGCGCCAGCAGCTTTGGGACAGGCCGAGAAGCTTTCTTT. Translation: CASSFGTGREAFF. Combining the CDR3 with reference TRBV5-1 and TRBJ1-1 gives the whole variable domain KAGVTQTPRYLIKTRGQQVTLSCSPISGHRSVSWYQQTPGQGLQFLFEYFSETQRNKGNFPGRFSGRQFSNSRSEMNVSTLELGDSALYLCASSFGTGREAFFGQGTRLTVV.

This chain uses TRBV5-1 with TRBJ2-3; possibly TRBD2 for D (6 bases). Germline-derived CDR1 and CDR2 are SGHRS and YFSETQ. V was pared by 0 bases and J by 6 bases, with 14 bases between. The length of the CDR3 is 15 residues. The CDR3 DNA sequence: TGCGCCAGCAGCTTGGAGGCGGGGACTCCGGATACGCAGTATTTT. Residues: CASSLEAGTPDTQYF. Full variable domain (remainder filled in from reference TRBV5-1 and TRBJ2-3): KAGVTQTPRYLIKTRGQQVTLSCSPISGHRSVSWYQQTPGQGLQFLFEYFSETQRNKGNFPGRFSGRQFSNSRSEMNVSTLELGDSALYLCASSLEAGTPDTQYFGPGTRLTVL.

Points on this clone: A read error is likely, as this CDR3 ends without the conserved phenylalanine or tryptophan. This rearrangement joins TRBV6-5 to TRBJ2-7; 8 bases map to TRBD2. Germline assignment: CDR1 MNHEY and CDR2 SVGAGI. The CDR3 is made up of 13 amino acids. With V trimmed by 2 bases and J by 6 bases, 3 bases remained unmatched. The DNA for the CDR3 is TGTGCCAGCAGTTACAGACTAGCGTCCGAGCAGTACCTC. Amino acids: CASSYRLASEQYL.

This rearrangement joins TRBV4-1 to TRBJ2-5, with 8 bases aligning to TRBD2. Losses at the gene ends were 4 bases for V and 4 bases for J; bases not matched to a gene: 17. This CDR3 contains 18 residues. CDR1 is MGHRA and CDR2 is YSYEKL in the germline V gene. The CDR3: CASSRTAHYGGGLETQYF. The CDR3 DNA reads TGCGCCAGCAGCCGGACTGCACACTACGGGGGGGGGTTAGAGACCCAGTACTTC.

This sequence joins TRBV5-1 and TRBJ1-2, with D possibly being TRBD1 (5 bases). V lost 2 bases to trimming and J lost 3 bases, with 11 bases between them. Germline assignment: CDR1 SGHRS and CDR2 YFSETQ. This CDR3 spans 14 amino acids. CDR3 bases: TGCGCCAGCAGCTTAGTGGGGGGGGACTATGGCTACACCTTC. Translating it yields CASSLVGGDYGYTF.

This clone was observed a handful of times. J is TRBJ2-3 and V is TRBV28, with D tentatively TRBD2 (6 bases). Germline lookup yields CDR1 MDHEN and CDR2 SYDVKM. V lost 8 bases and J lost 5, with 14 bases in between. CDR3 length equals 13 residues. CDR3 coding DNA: TGTGCCAGCGTACTAGCTCTGGGAGATACGCAGTATTTT. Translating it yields CASVLALGDTQYF.

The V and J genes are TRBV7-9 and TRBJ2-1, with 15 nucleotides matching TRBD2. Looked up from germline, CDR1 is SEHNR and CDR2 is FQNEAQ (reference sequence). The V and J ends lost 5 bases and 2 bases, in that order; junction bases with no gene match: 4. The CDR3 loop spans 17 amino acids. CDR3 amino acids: CASSPGLAGGTYNEQFF. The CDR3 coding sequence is TGTGCCAGCAGCCCCGGACTAGCGGGAGGGACCTACAATGAGCAGTTCTTC.